Presented here are 31 T cell receptor beta chains from one specimen sequenced in a study of cytotoxic CD8 clonotypes in ibrutinib-treated CLL. The repertoire was sequenced with immunoSEQ multiplex PCR; TCRdb's copy has only in-frame clones and lacks some. The data hold 250,000 to 350,000 clones, with approximately 79% observed a single time. The sequencing here drew on PBMCs, taken at disease progression, from a patient treated with ibrutinib. The receptors come from a human donor with chronic lymphocytic leukemia.

This clone has just a few counts. This chain joins TRBV7-3 and TRBJ1-5; D gene ambiguous. Germline-derived CDR1 and CDR2 are SGHTA and FQGTGA. The V end lost 6 bases, the J end lost 7 bases, and 10 bases lay between the germline ends. This CDR3 spans 12 amino acids. In DNA, the CDR3 is TGTGCCAGCAGTCCCGAGATACAGCCCCAGCATTTT. It translates to CASSPEIQPQHF.

V is TRBV5-8 and J is TRBJ2-5; 7 bases match TRBD1. The length of the CDR3 is 16 residues. V lost 3 bases and J lost 5; bases outside the gene matches: 13. The germline V gene has CDR1 SGHTS and CDR2 YDEGEE. CDR3 nucleotides: TGTGCCAGCAGCTACCCTCCGAGGGGGCTGGTGGAGACCCAGTACTTC. This codes for CASSYPPRGLVETQYF.

This clone has only one observation. This rearrangement joins TRBV6-1 to TRBJ2-5; D is perhaps TRBD1 or TRBD2 (5 bases each). Trimming removed 8 bases from V and 14 bases from J, with 18 bases in between. This CDR3 has 11 amino acids. CDR1 is MNHNS and CDR2 is SASEGT in the germline V gene. The CDR3 coding sequence is TGTGCCAGCGAAAATGTGGGACCACCTTACTTC. It specifies CASENVGPPYF.

This chain uses TRBV7-9 with TRBJ1-1; the match to TRBD1 covers 10 bases. The CDR3 is 15 amino acids. From germline, CDR1 is SEHNR and CDR2 FQNEAQ (reference sequence). V shed 5 bases and J 1 base; nucleotides not matched to a gene: 4. The CDR3: CASSPWTGGNTEAFF. As DNA, the CDR3 is TGTGCCAGCAGCCCCTGGACAGGGGGGAACACTGAAGCTTTCTTT.

The chain's CDR3 is CAWRRQGCFQRPFFQETQYF. The CDR3 DNA follows: TGTGCCTGGCGGCGACAGGGTTGCTTTCAACGACCCTTTTTCCAAGAGACCCAGTACTTC. This chain connects TRBV30 to TRBJ2-5, with 7 bases that match TRBD1. In germline, CDR1 is GTSNPN, CDR2 SVGIG (reference sequence). V dropped 5 bases and J dropped 1; count of bases not matched to a gene: 25. CDR3 length equals 20 residues.

This clone was picked up one time. This chain connects TRBV7-2 to TRBJ2-7; 7 bases fit TRBD1. Germline loops: CDR1 SGHTA, CDR2 FQGNSA. V lost 1 base, J lost 4 bases, and 4 bases stayed unmatched. This CDR3 is built from 14 residues. In DNA form, the CDR3 reads TGTGCCAGCAGCTTAGAGGGACAGATATACGAGCAGTACTTC. Residues: CASSLEGQIYEQYF.

This clone was seen just once. V is TRBV11-2 and J is TRBJ1-5; D is perhaps TRBD1 (6 bases). Between the trimmed V and J ends, which lost 0 bases and 5 bases, there was a span of 8 bases. Looked up from germline, CDR1 is SGHAT and CDR2 is FQNNGV. This CDR3 has 14 residues. CDR3 residues: CASSLEPGDQPQHF. In nucleotides, the CDR3 is TGTGCCAGCAGCTTAGAGCCAGGGGATCAGCCCCAGCATTTT.

The chain couples TRBV27 to TRBJ2-1, with 7 bases aligning to TRBD1. V lost 6 bases, J lost 2 bases, and 13 bases stayed unmatched. This CDR3 is 17 amino acids long. CDR1 is MNHEY and CDR2 is SMNVEV in the germline V gene (reference sequence). The CDR3 spells CASSRSKQGSTYNEQFF. The DNA for the CDR3 is TGTGCCAGCAGCCGGTCAAAACAGGGGTCCACCTACAATGAGCAGTTCTTC.

The chain is built from TRBV28 and TRBJ2-2; D might be TRBD1 (8 bases). The germline V gene encodes CDR1 MDHEN and CDR2 SYDVKM. V lost 6 bases and J lost 7, with 18 bases in between. This CDR3 is built from 15 residues. The CDR3 reads CASRTPTGEGGELFF. CDR3 nucleotide sequence: TGTGCCAGCAGGACCCCGACAGGGGAGGGCGGGGAGCTGTTTTTT.

The genes are TRBV25-1 and TRBJ2-3; no clear D. Germline assignment: CDR1 MGHDK and CDR2 SYGVNS. Trimming removed 4 bases from V and 3 bases from J, with 8 bases in between. The CDR3 totals 13 residues. CDR3 sequence (DNA): TGTGCCAGCAGTGTTGGAGCTACAGATACGCAGTATTTT. Encoded protein: CASSVGATDTQYF. The complete variable domain, with remaining parts taken from reference TRBV25-1 and TRBJ2-3, reads EADIYQTPRYLVIGTGKKITLECSQTMGHDKMYWYQQDPGMELHLIHYSYGVNSTEKGDLSSESTVSRIRTEHFPLTLESARPSHTSQYLCASSVGATDTQYFGPGTRLTVL.

This clone was recorded once. V usage is TRBV6-1 and J usage is TRBJ2-1, with 10 bases lining up with TRBD2. Unmatched junction bases numbered 9, after V lost 7 bases and J lost 6 bases. CDR1 is MNHNS and CDR2 is SASEGT in the germline V gene. The CDR3 has 15 amino acids. As DNA, the CDR3 is TGTGCCAGCACCCTGGGACTAGCGACCCGCAATGAGCAGTTCTTC. This gives the protein CASTLGLATRNEQFF.

The chain carries TRBV5-1 and TRBJ2-1; no reliable D call. Germline lookup yields CDR1 SGHRS and CDR2 YFSETQ. Trimming left V 4 bases short and J 3 bases short, with 5 bases between. The CDR3 runs to 12 residues. DNA for the CDR3: TGCGCCAGCAGCCCCCACTACAATGAGCAGTTCTTC. Its protein is CASSPHYNEQFF. Combining the CDR3 with reference TRBV5-1 and TRBJ2-1 gives the whole variable domain KAGVTQTPRYLIKTRGQQVTLSCSPISGHRSVSWYQQTPGQGLQFLFEYFSETQRNKGNFPGRFSGRQFSNSRSEMNVSTLELGDSALYLCASSPHYNEQFFGPGTRLTVL.

The table lists this clone with a few counts. The chain couples TRBV19 to TRBJ1-5; D ambiguous. This CDR3 has 15 amino acids. The germline gives CDR1 LNHDA, CDR2 SQIVND (reference sequence). Trimming took off 6 bases at V and 0 bases at J, with 12 bases between the two ends. CDR3 amino acids: CASRRQTYSNQPQHF. CDR3 sequence (DNA): TGTGCCAGTAGGAGACAAACCTATAGCAATCAGCCCCAGCATTTT.

In its sample, this clone was seen once. V gene TRBV29-1 combines with J gene TRBJ1-2; tentatively, D is TRBD1 (6 bases). This CDR3 is 17 amino acids long. Trimming removed 5 bases at V and 0 bases at J, with 22 bases between. CDR1 and CDR2 from the germline V gene are SQVTM and ANQGSEA. CDR3: CSVSVTGQGSSNYGYTF. As DNA, the CDR3 is TGCAGCGTTTCCGTTACGGGACAAGGTTCCTCTAACTATGGCTACACCTTC. Full variable domain (outside the CDR3, taken from reference TRBV29-1 and TRBJ1-2): SAVISQKPSRDICQRGTSLTIQCQVDSQVTMMFWYRQQPGQSLTLIATANQGSEATYESGFVIDKFPISRPNLTFSTLTVSNMSPEDSSIYLCSVSVTGQGSSNYGYTFGSGTRLTVV.

The chain has TRBV7-9 and TRBJ2-1; either TRBD1 or TRBD2 may supply D (6 bases each). The ends were cut back, 4 bases at V and 6 bases at J, with 25 bases in the middle. Looked up from germline, CDR1 is SEHNR and CDR2 is FQNEAQ (reference sequence). This CDR3 spans 18 amino acids. CDR3 sequence: CASSSLDIGGWRSNEQFF. DNA for the CDR3: TGTGCCAGCAGCTCCTTAGATATAGGGGGGTGGCGGAGCAATGAGCAGTTCTTC.

The genes are TRBV5-6 and TRBJ2-7; the D gene could be TRBD1 or TRBD2 (6 bases each). Trimming removed 2 bases at V and 4 bases at J, with 13 bases between. Germline values: CDR1 SGHDT, CDR2 YYEEEE. This CDR3 region has 14 residues. DNA for the CDR3: TGTGCCAGCAGCTTAGGGGGGAGTAGGTACGAGCAGTACTTC. It codes for CASSLGGSRYEQYF.

The chain has TRBV19 and TRBJ1-5; no clear D gene. Trimming left V 3 bases short and J 1 base short, with 10 bases between. This CDR3 region has 15 residues. CDR1 is LNHDA, CDR2 SQIVND, per germline (reference sequence). The CDR3: CASSIGLQSNQPQHF. The CDR3 nucleotides are TGTGCCAGTAGTATCGGATTACAAAGCAATCAGCCCCAGCATTTT.

The chain has TRBV7-9 and TRBJ2-7; D possibly corresponds to TRBD2 (5 bases). Germline V gene sequence: CDR1 SEHNR, CDR2 FQNEAQ (reference sequence). There are 16 residues in the CDR3. The germline V and J ends were trimmed by 4 bases and 3 bases, with 19 bases remaining between them. CDR3 amino acids: CASSSKRFSTVYEQYF. For the CDR3, the DNA is TGTGCCAGCAGCTCCAAGCGGTTTAGCACCGTCTACGAGCAGTACTTC.

Only a few counts were recorded for this clone. The chain joins TRBV7-8 to TRBJ2-2; no firm D call. V was cut by 5 bases and J by 10 bases, with 8 bases left in between. CDR1 SGHVS and CDR2 FQNEAQ come from the germline V gene. The CDR3 has 11 residues. The DNA for the CDR3 is TGTGCCAGCAGCCAAGTCACGGAGCTGTTTTTT. Amino acids: CASSQVTELFF. The variable domain in full, completed from reference TRBV7-8 and TRBJ2-2, reads GAGVSQSPRYKVAKRGQDVALRCDPISGHVSLFWYQQALGQGPEFLTYFQNEAQLDKSGLPSDRFFAERPEGSVSTLKIQRTQQEDSAVYLCASSQVTELFFGEGSRLTVL.

This clone came up once. The genes are TRBV5-1 and TRBJ2-7; 9 positions agree with TRBD2. V gave up 4 bases and J gave up 0 bases; unmatched junction bases: 5. The CDR3 spans 15 residues. The V gene's germline CDR1 is SGHRS and CDR2 YFSETQ. CDR3 protein: CASSKSGGYSYEQYF. The CDR3 bases are TGCGCCAGCAGCAAGAGCGGGGGGTACTCCTACGAGCAGTACTTC.

The V gene is TRBV14, the J gene TRBJ2-7, with D perhaps given as TRBD1 or TRBD2 (5 bases each). The germline V gene has CDR1 SGHDN and CDR2 FVKESK. Deletions cut 1 base from V and 2 bases from J, with 12 bases between. The CDR3 runs 15 residues. CDR3 sequence reads: CASSQGWGGPYEQYF. DNA of the CDR3: TGTGCCAGCAGCCAAGGATGGGGCGGGCCCTACGAGCAGTACTTC.

The V gene is TRBV6-1, the J gene TRBJ1-5, with D uncertain. CDR1 and CDR2 from the germline V gene are MNHNS and SASEGT. V was trimmed by 3 bases and J by 5 bases, leaving 8 bases between them. CDR3 length: 13 residues. The CDR3 sequence: CASSDEFYQPQHF. CDR3 sequence (DNA): TGTGCCAGCAGTGACGAGTTCTATCAGCCCCAGCATTTT.

This clone was recorded once. The chain combines TRBV9 with TRBJ2-2, with 7 nucleotides matching TRBD1. The germline gives CDR1 SGDLS, CDR2 YYNGEE. The CDR3 spans 15 residues. V lost 0 bases, J lost 4 bases, and 3 bases stayed unmatched. The CDR3 DNA sequence: TGTGCCAGCAGCGTAGGAGGGGACAGCACCGGGGAGCTGTTTTTT. It specifies CASSVGGDSTGELFF.

CDR3 nucleotide sequence: TGTGCCAGCATTCCCGCCCGACTAGCGGGAGAACCTAGCACAGATACGCAGTATTTT. This gives the protein CASIPARLAGEPSTDTQYF. The rearrangement links TRBV2 to TRBJ2-3; 12 bases fit TRBD2. Germline assignment: CDR1 SNHLY and CDR2 FYNNEI. Trimming removed 7 bases from V and 0 bases from J; junction bases left unmatched: 14. This CDR3 has 19 amino acids.

V is TRBV10-2 and J is TRBJ2-3; D gene unclear. The germline V gene has CDR1 WSHSY and CDR2 SAAADI. The V end was cut by 0 bases, the J end by 2 bases, with 12 bases between. The CDR3 covers 16 residues. CDR3 in DNA: TGCGCCAGCAGTGAGTCGCGTAGCCTTTACACAGATACGCAGTATTTT. It specifies CASSESRSLYTDTQYF.

The CDR3 DNA is TGCGCCAGCAGTGAAGCGCGGGTGAGCAATCAGCCCCAGCATTTT. As protein: CASSEARVSNQPQHF. The chain couples TRBV10-2 to TRBJ1-5, with unresolved D. CDR3 size: 15 residues. Deletions cut 3 bases from V and 1 base from J, with 10 bases between. Germline V lookup: CDR1 WSHSY, CDR2 SAAADI.

This clone was seen a single time. The chain links TRBV4-3 to TRBJ2-1; D unclear. Between the trimmed V and J ends, which lost 2 bases and 5 bases, there was a span of 13 bases. Germline CDR1 is LGHNA and CDR2 is YSLEER. This CDR3 has 15 residues. CDR3 DNA sequence: TGCGCCAGCAGCCAAACGGTTATTCTAAACAATGAGCAGTTCTTC. This codes for CASSQTVILNNEQFF.

This chain uses TRBV5-4 with TRBJ2-1; TRBD1 matches at 9 bases. J gave up 8 bases and V 3 bases, and 9 bases lay outside the gene matches. The CDR3 consists of 15 residues. Per the germline V gene, CDR1 is SGHNT and CDR2 is YYREEE (reference sequence). The CDR3 nucleotides read TGTGCCAGCAGCTGGGACAGGGTGGTAGGTCATGAGCAGTTCTTC. It codes for CASSWDRVVGHEQFF. Together with reference TRBV5-4 and TRBJ2-1, the CDR3 gives the full variable domain: ETGVTQSPTHLIKTRGQQVTLRCSSQSGHNTVSWYQQALGQGPQFIFQYYREEENGRGNFPPRFSGLQFPNYSSELNVNALELDDSALYLCASSWDRVVGHEQFFGPGTRLTVL.

The chain recombines TRBV2 with TRBJ2-7; D is unclear. Germline V gene sequence: CDR1 SNHLY, CDR2 FYNNEI. This CDR3 spans 13 amino acids. V was cut by 1 base and J by 3 bases, with 7 bases left in between. The CDR3 DNA reads TGTGCCAGCAGTGAAGGACACAGCTACGAGCAGTACTTC. Its protein is CASSEGHSYEQYF. The variable domain in full, with the rest retrieved from reference TRBV2 and TRBJ2-7, is EPEVTQTPSHQVTQMGQEVILRCVPISNHLYFYWYRQILGQKVEFLVSFYNNEISEKSEIFDDQFSVERPDGSNFTLKIRSTKLEDSAMYFCASSEGHSYEQYFGPGTRLTVT.

This CDR3 is CASSITGANVLTF. The CDR3 coding sequence is TGTGCCAGCAGCATTACTGGGGCCAACGTCCTGACTTTC. V usage is TRBV9 and J usage is TRBJ2-6; D gene uncertain. The CDR3 loop spans 13 amino acids. V was clipped by 4 bases and J by 2 bases, with 4 bases between them. Germline-derived CDR1 and CDR2 are SGDLS and YYNGEE.

J is TRBJ2-3 and V is TRBV11-2; a possible D gene is TRBD1 (5 bases). Trimming removed 5 bases from V and 3 bases from J, with 6 bases in between. The CDR3 runs to 12 residues. Germline values: CDR1 SGHAT, CDR2 FQNNGV. The CDR3 nucleotides read TGTGCCAGCAGCCGACAGACAGATACGCAGTATTTT. Its translation: CASSRQTDTQYF.